A selection of T cell receptor beta chains follows, all from one sample in a study of shared clonotypes between healthy human individuals. Sequenced by immunoSEQ multiplex PCR; TCRdb stores in-frame clones only, minus some. The table lists 600,000 or so clones, roughly 95% of them singletons, with approximately 0.12% in the top ten. Material: naive CD8+ T cells sorted from blood. These receptors all stem from a woman in her thirties in good health. Both conserved end residues are part of each CDR3. D genes are given only for firm matches. Clone size is stated in some rows and not others, as once, few, many or a class when expanded.

d_gene,v_gene,j_gene,abundance,CDR3nt,CDR3aa
-,TRBV5-6,TRBJ2-6,-,TGTGCCAGCAGCTTGGTTCCGCTGTCTAGGACTGGGGCCAACGTCCTGACTTTC,CASSLVPLSRTGANVLTF
-,TRBV28,TRBJ2-6,-,TGTGCCAGCAGTTTCTCCGGGGCCAACGTCCTGACTTTC,CASSFSGANVLTF
-,TRBV9,TRBJ2-3,-,TGTGCCAGCAGCGTAGACACAGATACGCAGTATTTT,CASSVDTDTQYF
-,TRBV5-6,TRBJ2-7,once,TGTGCCAGCAGCTTGAGTTTAGCAGCATACGAGCAGTACTTC,CASSLSLAAYEQYF
-,TRBV2,TRBJ2-7,-,TGTGCCAGCAGTGTGGGACTCGCCTACGAGCAGTACTTC,CASSVGLAYEQYF
-,TRBV5-6,TRBJ2-7,-,TGTGCCAGCAGCTTAGAAGGCTACTACGAGCAGTACTTC,CASSLEGYYEQYF
-,TRBV28,TRBJ2-1,-,TGTGCCAGCAGTAGGGGCAGGTCCTACAATGAGCAGTTCTTC,CASSRGRSYNEQFF
-,TRBV5-1,TRBJ1-2,-,TGCGCCAGCAGCTTGGATGGGTTCAATGGCTACACCTTC,CASSLDGFNGYTF
-,TRBV28,TRBJ1-5,-,TGTGCCAGCGGGCCTGACAATCAGCCCCAGCATTTT,CASGPDNQPQHF
-,TRBV7-9,TRBJ1-2,-,TGTGCCAGCAGCTTACCTTTATGGGAGCAGAGAGTTTCTAACTATGGCTACACCTTC,CASSLPLWEQRVSNYGYTF
TRBD2,TRBV28,TRBJ2-2,-,TGTGCCAGCAGTTTCAGCGGGATCGGCACCGGGGAGCTGTTTTTT,CASSFSGIGTGELFF
-,TRBV11-2,TRBJ1-1,-,TGTGCCAGCAGCCCGAGAAGACAGAGGCTAGCGGAGATGAACACTGAAGCTTTCTTT,CASSPRRQRLAEMNTEAFF
TRBD2,TRBV4-1,TRBJ2-7,once,TGCGCCAGCAGCCAAGGGCTAGCGGGAAACTACGAGCAGTACTTC,CASSQGLAGNYEQYF